This entry is about one T cell receptor (beta chain). The target antigen is unknown. The data derive from a study of beta chain features in type 1 diabetes. Broader study findings: At VDJ recombination sites, type 1 diabetes patients had fewer insertions and more deleted nucleotides.

CDR3 size: 15 residues. V was pared by 4 bases and J by 4 bases, with 8 bases of the junction left unmatched. Germline loops: CDR1 SGDLS, CDR2 YYNGEE. Only one heparinised blood draw was taken per donor, and its volume averaged around 100 mL. Sorted populations were all over 98% pure. Isolated RNA was reverse transcribed in full, so expressed TCRB transcripts were sequenced. Roughly 3.6 million reads were obtained on average from naive, central memory and regulatory T cell samples. Assay: immunoSEQ multiplex PCR; the TCRdb copy retains only in-frame clones and omits some. This table has roughly 610,000 clones, roughly 16% appearing once.

This clonotype was obtained from a young man in good health. The material sequenced was naive CD4+ T cells from blood. V and J are TRBV9 and TRBJ2-3; 8 positions match TRBD1. DNA of the CDR3: TGTGCCAGCAGCACCCGGGACAGGAAAGCAGATACGCAGTATTTT. Encoded protein: CASSTRDRKADTQYF.